What follows are 23 T cell receptor beta chains derived from one specimen sequenced in a study of identical twins. TCRdb recomputed calls from the 5' RACE reads with MiXCR, one row per CDR3 protein. Among hundreds of thousands of distinct CDR3 sequences, approximately 9% were seen once, and the ten largest hold 0.98%. Separately, the same data were catalogued under a study of yellow fever vaccine responses in identical twins.

The specimen sequenced was PBMCs. These receptor sequences come from a woman younger than 35 in good health.

With regard to this clonotype: One end of the junction fails to match germline, which may point to a read error. The genes are TRBV7-6 and TRBJ1-6; D gene ambiguous. Per germline, CDR1 SGHVS and CDR2 FNYEAQ. The CDR3 totals 13 residues. The CDR3 DNA is TGTGCTAGCAGCTTAGATCGAAATTCACCCCTCCACTTT. Its protein product is CASSLDRNSPLHF. Full variable domain (remainder filled in from reference TRBV7-6 and TRBJ1-6): GAGVSQSPRYKVTKRGQDVALRCDPISGHVSLYWYRQALGQGPEFLTYFNYEAQQDKSGLPNDRFSAERPEGSISTLTIQRTEQRDSAMYRCASSLDRNSPLHFGNGTRLTVT.

This clonotype came up many times. This chain joins TRBV12-3 or TRBV12-4 and TRBJ1-5, with TRBD1 as a possible D gene (6 bases). Trimming left V 1 base short and J 7 bases short, with 11 bases between. The CDR3 loop spans 14 amino acids. The CDR3 DNA reads TGTGCCAGCAGTTTAGGGGGGCCGGGGCAGCCCCAGCATTTT. It is translated as CASSLGGPGQPQHF.

This clonotype has ten or more counts. The V gene is TRBV12-3 or TRBV12-4, the J gene TRBJ2-1, with unresolved D. This CDR3 contains 12 residues. The ends were cut back, 3 bases at V and 10 bases at J, with 10 bases in the middle. The CDR3 protein is CASSFAWEEQFF. CDR3 sequence (DNA): TGTGCCAGCAGTTTCGCCTGGGAAGAGCAGTTCTTC.

This clonotype has only a few counts. A read error may produce the germline difference seen at one junction end. This chain connects TRBV20-1 to TRBJ2-7; 7 nucleotides align to TRBD1. Germline lookup yields CDR1 DFQATT and CDR2 SNEGSKA (reference sequence). The CDR3 consists of 15 residues. DNA of the CDR3: TGCAGTACTAGAGTAAGGACAGGACAAAACTACGAGCAGTACTTC. Its translation: CSTRVRTGQNYEQYF.

V gene TRBV12-3 or TRBV12-4 combines with J gene TRBJ1-5; a possible D gene is TRBD1 (5 bases). The length of the CDR3 is 14 residues. The V end lost 6 bases, the J end lost 5 bases, and 14 bases lay between the germline ends. The CDR3, as DNA: TGTGCCAGCAGCTTTCAGGGAGCCGATCAGCCCCAGCATTTT. Residues: CASSFQGADQPQHF.

This clonotype was picked up a small number of times. The chain recombines TRBV7-2 with TRBJ1-4; TRBD1 is a possible D gene (5 bases). This CDR3 is 14 amino acids long. Trimming pared 2 bases from V and 8 bases from J, leaving 12 bases between. The germline CDR1 and CDR2 sequences are SGHTA and FQGNSA. The CDR3 loop is CASSLRRAREKLFF. The DNA of the CDR3 is TGTGCCAGCAGCTTACGCAGGGCCAGGGAAAAACTGTTTTTT.

This clonotype was seen a handful of times. This chain connects TRBV30 to TRBJ2-7; 7 bases map to TRBD1. This CDR3 has 13 amino acids. J gave up 6 bases and V 1 base, and 6 bases lay outside the gene matches. CDR1 and CDR2 (germline): GTSNPN, SVGIG (reference sequence). The CDR3 reads CAWSGQGHGEQYF. For the CDR3, the DNA is TGTGCCTGGAGTGGACAGGGTCACGGCGAGCAGTACTTC.

This clonotype was counted ten times or more. V gene TRBV9 combines with J gene TRBJ2-7; 10 positions match TRBD1. From germline, CDR1 is SGDLS and CDR2 YYNGEE. The V gene end was trimmed by 1 base and the J gene end by 5 bases; junction bases not matched to a gene: 3. The CDR3 runs 14 residues. The CDR3 nucleotides are TGTGCCAGCAGCGTAACCGGGACAGGGGACGAGCAGTACTTC. Amino acids: CASSVTGTGDEQYF.

V and J are TRBV7-9 and TRBJ2-7; 10 bases line up with TRBD1. In germline, CDR1 is SEHNR, CDR2 FQNEAQ (reference sequence). V gave up 5 bases and J gave up 5 bases; unmatched junction bases: 9. This CDR3 spans 15 amino acids. CDR3 sequence (DNA): TGTGCCAGCAGCCAGGGGACAGGGGCAATGGACGAGCAGTACTTC. Amino acid sequence: CASSQGTGAMDEQYF.

This sequence joins TRBV9 and TRBJ2-7; the match to TRBD2 covers 8 bases. The germline CDR1 and CDR2 sequences are SGDLS and YYNGEE. CDR3 length: 14 amino acids. V gave up 0 bases and J gave up 6 bases; unmatched junction bases: 5. CDR3 DNA sequence: TGTGCCAGCAGCGTAGGAGGACTAGCTTCCGAGCAGTACTTC. Translated: CASSVGGLASEQYF. The full variable domain, its missing parts supplied by reference TRBV9 and TRBJ2-7, is DSGVTQTPKHLITATGQRVTLRCSPRSGDLSVYWYQQSLDQGLQFLIQYYNGEERAKGNILERFSAQQFPDLHSELNLSSLELGDSALYFCASSVGGLASEQYFGPGTRLTVT.

This chain uses TRBV18 with TRBJ1-4; D might be TRBD1 (5 bases). The CDR3 consists of 13 residues. V was trimmed by 2 bases and J by 8 bases, leaving 9 bases between them. From germline, CDR1 is KGHSH and CDR2 LQKENI. The CDR3 loop reads CASSPGAEEKLFF. CDR3 nucleotides: TGTGCCAGCTCACCAGGGGCGGAGGAAAAACTGTTTTTT.

This clonotype was seen ten or more times. This sequence joins TRBV12-3 or TRBV12-4 and TRBJ1-4; 9 nucleotides agree with TRBD1. The CDR3 runs to 15 residues. After removal of 4 bases from V and 7 bases from J, the junction contained 7 bases not matched to a gene. CDR3: CASSSTGTGSEKLFF. CDR3 DNA sequence: TGTGCCAGCAGTTCGACCGGGACAGGGAGTGAAAAACTGTTTTTT.

As concerns this clonotype: One end of the junction does not line up with germline, which may come from a read error. The genes are TRBV11-2 and TRBJ2-1; TRBD2 agrees at 10 bases. The CDR3 is made up of 16 amino acids. Germline V gene sequence: CDR1 SGHAT, CDR2 FQNNGV. The CDR3 protein is CASSLGGLANYNGQFF. CDR3 DNA sequence: TGTGCCAGCAGCTTAGGGGGACTAGCGAATTACAATGGGCAGTTCTTC. The full variable domain, completed using reference TRBV11-2 and TRBJ2-1, is EAGVAQSPRYKIIEKRQSVAFWCNPISGHATLYWYQQILGQGPKLLIQFQNNGVVDDSQLPKDRFSAERLKGVDSTLKIQPAKLEDSAVYLCASSLGGLANYNGQFFGPGTRLTVL.

The V gene is TRBV5-1, the J gene TRBJ2-5; 8 nucleotides match TRBD1. CDR3 length equals 15 residues. Unmatched junction bases numbered 8, after V lost 0 bases and J lost 7 bases. The germline V gene has CDR1 SGHRS and CDR2 YFSETQ. CDR3 region: CASSLGQGTALTQYF. The CDR3 DNA is TGCGCCAGCAGCTTGGGACAGGGGACGGCTCTGACCCAGTACTTC.

This clonotype has a handful of counts. The chain couples TRBV6-2 or TRBV6-3 to TRBJ2-7; D unresolved. Looked up from germline, CDR1 is MNHEY and CDR2 is SVGEGT. CDR3 length: 16 residues. Trimming took off 3 bases at V and 0 bases at J, with 15 bases between the two ends. The CDR3 DNA follows: TGTGCCAGCAGTTATTTCGGCTCCTCCGGCTCCTACGAGCAGTACTTC. This translates into CASSYFGSSGSYEQYF.

V and J are TRBV29-1 and TRBJ2-7; 11 bases align to TRBD2. The ends lost 6 bases at V and 1 base at J; junction bases unmatched: 2. Germline CDR1 reads SQVTM; CDR2 reads ANQGSEA. CDR3 length: 13 residues. CDR3: CSVLAGDSYEQYF. The CDR3 bases are TGCAGCGTACTAGCGGGGGATTCCTACGAGCAGTACTTC.

There are a few counts of this clonotype. Sequence at one end of the junction differs from germline and may be a read error. The chain has TRBV7-7 and TRBJ2-7; D unresolved. Germline CDR1 and CDR2: SSHAT and FNYEAQ (reference sequence). The CDR3 runs to 14 residues. The CDR3 protein is CASSLLDQPSEQYF. The CDR3 nucleotides are TGTGCTAGCAGCTTGTTGGACCAGCCGAGCGAGCAGTACTTC. The entire variable domain, with the rest obtained from reference TRBV7-7 and TRBJ2-7, is as follows: GAGVSQSPRYKVTKRGQDVTLRCDPISSHATLYWYQQALGQGPEFLTYFNYEAQPDKSGLPSDRFSAERPEGSISTLTIQRTEQRDSAMYRCASSLLDQPSEQYFGPGTRLTVT.

The genes are TRBV7-2 and TRBJ2-7, with D perhaps matching TRBD1 or TRBD2 (5 bases each). V was pared by 1 base and J by 7 bases, with 11 bases between. The CDR3 runs to 13 residues. Germline CDR1 reads SGHTA; CDR2 reads FQGNSA. The CDR3 sequence: CASSLGGEGEQYF. DNA for the CDR3: TGTGCCAGCAGCTTAGGGGGCGAGGGGGAGCAGTACTTC.

This clonotype was recorded many times. V usage is TRBV27 and J usage is TRBJ2-1; weak D call: TRBD2 (6 bases). Trimming shortened V by 3 bases and J by 1 base, and 13 bases separated the two germline ends. CDR3 length: 16 amino acids. Looked up from germline, CDR1 is MNHEY and CDR2 is SMNVEV (reference sequence). DNA of the CDR3: TGTGCCAGCAGTTTCTCTACTAGCTCTTCCTACAATGAGCAGTTCTTC. Translation gives CASSFSTSSSYNEQFF.

This chain joins TRBV12-3 or TRBV12-4 and TRBJ1-2; D uncertain. CDR3 length equals 13 residues. V was cut by 4 bases and J by 7 bases, with 13 bases left in between. The CDR3 spells CASSSFPRVGYTF. The CDR3 DNA is TGTGCCAGCAGTTCATTTCCTCGGGTTGGCTACACCTTC.

The chain recombines TRBV20-1 with TRBJ1-2, with a weak D call TRBD1 (5 bases). CDR1 is DFQATT, CDR2 SNEGSKA, per germline (reference sequence). Trimming stripped 1 base from V and 4 bases from J, with 10 bases between. The length of the CDR3 is 13 residues. The CDR3 region has the DNA TGCAGTGCTAGAGTTCAGGGTTCCTATGGCTACACCTTC. Translated, it gives CSARVQGSYGYTF.

This clonotype was counted a few times. The V call is TRBV5-1, the J call TRBJ2-2; 9 nucleotides align to TRBD1. V gave up 4 bases and J gave up 4 bases; unmatched junction bases: 11. The CDR3 length is 17 residues. Germline V gene data show CDR1 as SGHRS and CDR2 as YFSETQ. CDR3 bases: TGCGCCAGCAGCGCCTCATGGGACAGGGTGTCCACCGGGGAGCTGTTTTTT. This translates into CASSASWDRVSTGELFF. The entire variable domain, with the rest obtained from reference TRBV5-1 and TRBJ2-2, is as follows: KAGVTQTPRYLIKTRGQQVTLSCSPISGHRSVSWYQQTPGQGLQFLFEYFSETQRNKGNFPGRFSGRQFSNSRSEMNVSTLELGDSALYLCASSASWDRVSTGELFFGEGSRLTVL.

The rearrangement joins TRBV29-1 to TRBJ2-4; 10 bases are shared with TRBD1. V lost 4 bases to trimming and J lost 5 bases; unmatched junction nucleotides: 5. Germline V gives CDR1 SQVTM, CDR2 ANQGSEA. This CDR3 region has 14 residues. Here the CDR3 reads CSVGSGQGENIQYF. DNA of the CDR3: TGCAGCGTTGGAAGTGGACAGGGGGAAAACATTCAGTACTTC.